This T cell receptor (beta chain) was sequenced during a study of post-analysis software for immune sequencing data. Points from the study as a whole: Roughly five TRBV segments were significantly more frequent in patients than in controls. TRBV5-6, TRBV5-1 and TRBV20-1 were among these segments.

The V gene's germline CDR1 is SNHLY and CDR2 FYNNEI. The ends were cut back, 5 bases at V and 6 bases at J, with 13 bases in the middle. CDR3 length: 13 residues. Unique molecular identifiers had been added to the TCR beta cDNA libraries. TCRdb independently ran MiXCR on the PCR reads; one entry per CDR3 protein. The profile covers approximately 730,000 distinct CDR3 sequences, with roughly 27% appearing a single time and 0.5% to 0.6% taken by the ten largest. A remark on this clonotype: Antigen unknown.

V gene TRBV2 combines with J gene TRBJ1-2; D not certain. The receptor was isolated from a girl aged 5 to 17 with multiple sclerosis. Sequenced material: blood. DNA of the CDR3: TGTGCCAGCAGTCCCGAGGCCTCCCATGGCTACACCTTC. It yields the protein CASSPEASHGYTF.